The 32 T cell receptor beta chains below were found in one sample sequenced in a study of cytotoxic CD8 clonotypes in ibrutinib-treated CLL. Generated by immunoSEQ multiplex PCR, the TCRdb table keeps only in-frame clones and is missing some. The sample carries 300,000 to 350,000 clones, around four fifths recorded once. Sequenced material: PBMCs, taken before ibrutinib treatment. The receptors come from a human donor with chronic lymphocytic leukemia.

This sequence joins TRBV4-1 and TRBJ2-1; TRBD2 agrees at 8 bases. Germline values: CDR1 MGHRA, CDR2 YSYEKL. With V trimmed by 0 bases and J by 6 bases, 13 bases remained unmatched. This CDR3 region has 18 residues. CDR3 bases: TGCGCCAGCAGCCAAGACCCGGACCTGGGACTAGTAGCCAATGAGCAGTTCTTC. Its translation is CASSQDPDLGLVANEQFF.

This clone is a singleton in its sample. The rearrangement links TRBV5-1 to TRBJ2-5; D is unclear. The CDR3 spans 15 residues. Germline CDR1 and CDR2: SGHRS and YFSETQ. Trimming pared 3 bases from V and 5 bases from J, leaving 17 bases between. The CDR3 bases are TGCGCCAGCAGCTACGGTTCTGGACGGCGGGAGACCCAGTACTTC. Its protein product is CASSYGSGRRETQYF.

J is TRBJ2-6 and V is TRBV29-1; D not certain. The germline gives CDR1 SQVTM, CDR2 ANQGSEA. V was pared by 5 bases and J by 0 bases, with 5 bases between. The length of the CDR3 is 13 residues. The CDR3 nucleotides read TGCAGCGTTAAAGTCTCTGGGGCCAACGTCCTGACTTTC. Translating it yields CSVKVSGANVLTF.

The V and J genes are TRBV7-6 and TRBJ2-1; 15 bases agree with TRBD2. The germline V gene encodes CDR1 SGHVS and CDR2 FNYEAQ. V lost 4 bases to trimming and J lost 6 bases; unmatched junction nucleotides: 7. The CDR3 totals 17 residues. The CDR3 nucleotides are TGTGCCAGCAGCTCCAGGACTAGCGGGAGGGCTCGCAATGAGCAGTTCTTC. This codes for CASSSRTSGRARNEQFF.

This clone was recorded only once. This specimen includes other DNA sequences encoding the same CDR3. The chain links TRBV7-2 to TRBJ2-7, with 14 bases matching TRBD2. This CDR3 comprises 17 residues. Per the germline V gene, CDR1 is SGHTA and CDR2 is FQGNSA. The trim removed 1 base at V and 1 base at J, leaving 3 bases unmatched. The CDR3 loop is CASSLGLAGGVSYEQYF. DNA of the CDR3: TGTGCCAGCAGCTTAGGACTAGCGGGAGGGGTATCCTACGAGCAGTACTTC.

The chain has TRBV12-5 and TRBJ2-3; no clear D. The germline V gene encodes CDR1 LGHNT and CDR2 FRNRAP. CDR3 length: 14 amino acids. Trimming removed 4 bases from V and 0 bases from J, with 8 bases in between. In DNA form, the CDR3 reads TGTGCTAGTGGTTCCCCCCTGAGCACAGATACGCAGTATTTT. Residues: CASGSPLSTDTQYF.

J is TRBJ2-2 and V is TRBV27; D is undetermined. CDR3 length: 12 residues. The germline CDR1 and CDR2 sequences are MNHEY and SMNVEV (reference sequence). V lost 6 bases, J lost 5 bases, and 7 bases lay in between. CDR3: CASRRGTGELFF. In nucleotides, the CDR3 is TGTGCCAGCAGACGAGGTACCGGGGAGCTGTTTTTT.

The V gene is TRBV5-1, the J gene TRBJ2-1; D uncertain. Germline-derived CDR1 and CDR2 are SGHRS and YFSETQ. Trimming cost V 4 bases and J 7 bases, with 9 bases left between them. The CDR3 totals 12 residues. CDR3 amino acids: CASSAETNEQFF. The CDR3 DNA sequence: TGCGCCAGCAGCGCGGAGACGAATGAGCAGTTCTTC.

V usage is TRBV28 and J usage is TRBJ1-4, with 7 bases that match TRBD1. V gave up 3 bases and J gave up 8 bases; unmatched junction bases: 12. The length of the CDR3 is 16 residues. Germline CDR1 is MDHEN and CDR2 is SYDVKM. Here the CDR3 DNA reads TGTGCCAGCAGTTTCCCATCAGACAGGGCCGGGGAAAAACTGTTTTTT. Residues: CASSFPSDRAGEKLFF.

The genes are TRBV2 and TRBJ2-7, with 9 bases lining up with TRBD2. With 8 bases clipped from V and 6 bases from J, the junction kept 5 bases outside the gene matches. The CDR3 is made up of 12 amino acids. Per the germline V gene, CDR1 is SNHLY and CDR2 is FYNNEI. Here the CDR3 DNA reads TGTGCCAGCTCTAGCGGGGCGAGCGAGCAGTACTTC. This sequence encodes CASSSGASEQYF.

This clone was observed once. For the CDR3, the DNA is TGCGCCAGCAGCCTAGATACCTCCACGCGTACGCAGTATTTT. As protein: CASSLDTSTRTQYF. The chain combines TRBV4-3 with TRBJ2-3; D is uncertain. The CDR3 runs to 14 residues. V was pared by 4 bases and J by 8 bases, with 16 bases between. Germline loops: CDR1 LGHNA, CDR2 YSLEER.

V usage is TRBV5-4 and J usage is TRBJ2-7, with TRBD2 matching 8 bases. The trim removed 6 bases at V and 5 bases at J, leaving 7 bases unmatched. The length of the CDR3 is 13 residues. Germline values: CDR1 SGHNT, CDR2 YYREEE (reference sequence). The CDR3 protein is CASTNGRGNEQYF. The CDR3 DNA is TGTGCCAGCACCAACGGGAGGGGCAACGAGCAGTACTTC.

The chain joins TRBV18 to TRBJ2-5; D remains unclear. CDR1 and CDR2 from the germline V gene are KGHSH and LQKENI. With 1 base removed from V and 4 bases from J, the gap between germline ends came to 7 bases. CDR3 length: 13 amino acids. This chain's CDR3 is CASSPRVRETQYF. The CDR3 DNA reads TGTGCCAGCTCACCACGGGTTCGAGAGACCCAGTACTTC.

This clone was seen only once. The chain joins TRBV2 to TRBJ2-3, with 8 bases identical to TRBD2. Germline CDR1 SNHLY, CDR2 FYNNEI. The CDR3 sequence is 15 residues long. Trimming cost V 3 bases and J 6 bases; bases outside gene matches: 8. The CDR3 DNA follows: TGTGCCAGCAGTGATTTAAGCGGGAGTGGGGATACGCAGTATTTT. Its translation: CASSDLSGSGDTQYF.

This chain links TRBV7-9 with TRBJ2-1; D not certain. The CDR3 runs 14 residues. Germline V gene lookup returns CDR1 SEHNR and CDR2 FQNEAQ (reference sequence). Trimming took off 1 base at V and 8 bases at J, with 12 bases between the two ends. The chain's CDR3 is CASSLGLLGDEQFF. DNA of the CDR3: TGTGCCAGCAGCTTAGGCCTCTTGGGCGATGAGCAGTTCTTC.

The chain carries TRBV7-9 and TRBJ2-7, with D tentatively TRBD1 (5 bases). Per the germline V gene, CDR1 is SEHNR and CDR2 is FQNEAQ (reference sequence). The CDR3 covers 12 residues. Trimming removed 2 bases at V and 4 bases at J, with 6 bases between. Here the CDR3 reads CASSLRGYEQYF. The DNA for the CDR3 is TGTGCCAGCAGCTTAAGGGGTTACGAGCAGTACTTC.

In the case of this clone: Other DNA variants within this sample encode the same CDR3. The gene calls are TRBV4-3 and TRBJ2-7; tentative D call: TRBD1 (6 bases). The V end lost 1 base, the J end lost 0 bases, and 7 bases lay between the germline ends. The CDR3 length is 14 residues. The V gene's germline CDR1 is LGHNA and CDR2 YSLEER. DNA of the CDR3: TGCGCCAGCAGCCAAGGAGGGGGCTCCTACGAGCAGTACTTC. It is translated as CASSQGGGSYEQYF.

The chain is built from TRBV29-1 and TRBJ2-1; D unclear. The CDR3 contains 10 residues. V shed 4 bases and J shed 9 bases, with 7 bases lying between them. CDR1 SQVTM and CDR2 ANQGSEA come from the germline V gene. CDR3 sequence (DNA): TGCAGCGTTGTGGTCCTTGAGCAGTTCTTC. Amino acid sequence: CSVVVLEQFF.

The V and J genes are TRBV5-6 and TRBJ2-1; tentative D call: TRBD1 (5 bases). The V and J ends lost 2 bases and 9 bases respectively, with 12 bases between them. CDR1 and CDR2 from the germline V gene are SGHDT and YYEEEE. The CDR3 is 13 residues long. The CDR3 sequence: CASSLGQHPEQFF. The CDR3 bases are TGTGCCAGCAGCTTAGGACAACACCCTGAGCAGTTCTTC.

This clone was seen a single time. This chain joins TRBV6-5 and TRBJ2-5; TRBD1 aligns across 7 bases. This CDR3 has 14 amino acids. J was trimmed by 5 bases and V by 6 bases; bases with no gene match: 9. Germline CDR1 MNHEY, CDR2 SVGAGI. CDR3 bases: TGTGCCAGCAGAAGACAGGGTATCGGGGAGACCCAGTACTTC. Translated, it gives CASRRQGIGETQYF.

V is TRBV28 and J is TRBJ2-1; D gene unclear. Germline-derived CDR1 and CDR2 are MDHEN and SYDVKM. The CDR3 is 16 residues long. V lost 6 bases and J 2 bases, leaving 17 bases between the germline ends. In nucleotides, the CDR3 is TGTGCCAGCAGCTTACAGAGAGCAGATACCTACAATGAGCAGTTCTTC. Translated, it gives CASSLQRADTYNEQFF.

A remark on this clone: Other nucleotide sequences from this sample produce the same CDR3. The rearrangement links TRBV20-1 to TRBJ1-2; no firm D call. The V and J ends lost 3 bases and 4 bases respectively, with 6 bases between them. Germline CDR1 and CDR2: DFQATT and SNEGSKA (reference sequence). There are 11 residues in the CDR3. Here the CDR3 reads CSASAGYGYTF. CDR3 DNA sequence: TGCAGTGCTAGTGCAGGCTATGGCTACACCTTC.

A word on this clone: In the same sample, other DNA sequences code for this CDR3. V gene TRBV28 combines with J gene TRBJ2-2; 9 positions agree with TRBD1. With 5 bases clipped from V and 1 base from J, the junction kept 5 bases outside the gene matches. The CDR3 sequence is 16 residues long. Germline V gives CDR1 MDHEN, CDR2 SYDVKM. The CDR3 bases are TGTGCCAGCAGTCCCCCGGGACAGGGGAACACCGGGGAGCTGTTTTTT. The encoded protein is CASSPPGQGNTGELFF. Based on the CDR3 plus reference TRBV28 and TRBJ2-2, the full variable domain is DVKVTQSSRYLVKRTGEKVFLECVQDMDHENMFWYRQDPGLGLRLIYFSYDVKMKEKGDIPEGYSVSREKKERFSLILESASTNQTSMYLCASSPPGQGNTGELFFGEGSRLTVL.

The chain recombines TRBV5-1 with TRBJ2-4, with a weak D call TRBD2 (6 bases). The CDR3 totals 14 residues. Germline V gene lookup returns CDR1 SGHRS and CDR2 YFSETQ. V was shortened by 0 bases and J by 6 bases, with 10 bases between the two germline ends. This CDR3 is CASSLELGGNIQYF. In DNA form, the CDR3 reads TGCGCCAGCAGCTTGGAGTTGGGGGGAAACATTCAGTACTTC.

The J gene is TRBJ1-2, the V gene TRBV5-6; 11 nucleotides match TRBD1. CDR3 length: 14 residues. Germline values: CDR1 SGHDT, CDR2 YYEEEE. The V segment lost 4 bases and the J segment 5 bases; nucleotides outside the gene matches: 4. The CDR3 DNA reads as TGTGCCAGCAGCGTGGACAGGGGGCTTTATGGCTACACCTTC. It encodes CASSVDRGLYGYTF.

The gene calls are TRBV19 and TRBJ2-7; TRBD1 might be the D (6 bases). V dropped 5 bases and J dropped 3 bases, with 11 bases sitting between them. From germline, CDR1 is LNHDA and CDR2 SQIVND (reference sequence). The CDR3 is 13 amino acids. The CDR3 DNA is TGTGCCAGTAGTCGTGGGACACACTACGAGCAGTACTTC. Amino acid sequence: CASSRGTHYEQYF.

The chain carries TRBV6-5 and TRBJ2-3; D gene uncertain. The CDR3 extends over 15 amino acids. Germline values: CDR1 MNHEY, CDR2 SVGAGI. V was shortened by 3 bases and J by 0 bases, with 10 bases between the two germline ends. CDR3 coding DNA: TGTGCCAGCAGTTATCTTTCAGCAAGCACAGATACGCAGTATTTT. Its translation: CASSYLSASTDTQYF.

The V and J genes are TRBV7-3 and TRBJ2-5; possibly TRBD1 for D (6 bases). The CDR3 extends over 13 amino acids. CDR1 SGHTA and CDR2 FQGTGA come from the germline V gene. Trimming stripped 3 bases from V and 4 bases from J, with 9 bases between. The CDR3 loop reads CASSLRTAETQYF. The CDR3 nucleotides read TGTGCCAGCAGCTTGCGGACAGCAGAGACCCAGTACTTC. The complete variable domain, with remaining parts taken from reference TRBV7-3 and TRBJ2-5, reads GAGVSQTPSNKVTEKGKYVELRCDPISGHTALYWYRQSLGQGPEFLIYFQGTGAADDSGLPNDRFFAVRPEGSVSTLKIQRTERGDSAVYLCASSLRTAETQYFGPGTRLLVL.

The genes are TRBV5-6 and TRBJ2-7, with a tentative D call TRBD1 (6 bases). The CDR3 runs 14 residues. V lost 0 bases, J lost 2 bases, and 9 bases lay in between. CDR1 SGHDT and CDR2 YYEEEE come from the germline V gene. DNA for the CDR3: TGTGCCAGCAGCTTGGGTTACAGGGCCTACGAGCAGTACTTC. This encodes CASSLGYRAYEQYF.

This chain connects TRBV7-2 to TRBJ1-2; TRBD1 aligns across 9 bases. The J segment lost 3 bases and the V segment lost 7 bases, leaving 3 bases of the junction unmatched. The CDR3 spans 13 residues. Germline V gene lookup returns CDR1 SGHTA and CDR2 FQGNSA. The CDR3 loop is CASKGQGHYGYTF. The CDR3 DNA follows: TGTGCCAGCAAAGGACAGGGGCACTATGGCTACACCTTC.

The rearrangement uses TRBV5-5 and TRBJ2-7; D unresolved. CDR3 size: 11 residues. V lost 2 bases, J lost 3 bases, and 3 bases lay in between. The germline V gene encodes CDR1 SGHKS and CDR2 YYEKEE (reference sequence). CDR3 coding DNA: TGTGCCAGCAGCTTTCACTACGAGCAGTACTTC. It yields the protein CASSFHYEQYF. Full variable domain (remainder filled in from reference TRBV5-5 and TRBJ2-7): DAGVTQSPTHLIKTRGQQVTLRCSPISGHKSVSWYQQVLGQGPQFIFQYYEKEERGRGNFPDRFSARQFPNYSSELNVNALLLGDSALYLCASSFHYEQYFGPGTRLTVT.

The CDR3 DNA follows: TGCGCCAGCAGCCCCGGACAGGGGGCCTACAATGAGCAGTTCTTC. Encoded protein: CASSPGQGAYNEQFF. The chain carries TRBV4-3 and TRBJ2-1; 10 nucleotides match TRBD1. This CDR3 is built from 15 residues. Losses at the gene ends were 4 bases for V and 2 bases for J; bases not matched to a gene: 2. Germline V gene lookup returns CDR1 LGHNA and CDR2 YSLEER.